The next 9 T cell receptor beta chains were all read from a single sample in a study of T cells in localized non-small cell lung cancer. TCRdb's copy holds only in-frame clones and misses some; the assay was immunoSEQ multiplex PCR. Among 45,000 to 60,000 clones, roughly 88% were seen once, and the ten largest hold 5.2%. The material sequenced was peripheral blood, taken before any cancer treatment. These receptors all come from a woman aged 40-70 years with stage I lung adenocarcinoma.

This clone appeared a single time. The chain links TRBV4-3 to TRBJ2-3, with D maybe TRBD1 (6 bases). From germline, CDR1 is LGHNA and CDR2 YSLEER. There are 14 residues in the CDR3. Trimming shortened V by 4 bases and J by 8 bases, and 16 bases separated the two germline ends. The CDR3 DNA follows: TGCGCCAGCAGCCCAGACTTACAAGGGGGTACGCAGTATTTT. Translated, it gives CASSPDLQGGTQYF.

The chain joins TRBV19 to TRBJ1-1; D is unclear. Germline lookup yields CDR1 LNHDA and CDR2 SQIVND (reference sequence). This CDR3 is 15 amino acids long. Trimming removed 3 bases from V and 5 bases from J, with 16 bases in between. The CDR3 DNA reads TGTGCCAGTAGTATCGCCCCCTTGGGGTTGACTGAAGCTTTCTTT. Amino acids: CASSIAPLGLTEAFF. Full variable domain (rest looked up from reference TRBV19 and TRBJ1-1): DGGITQSPKYLFRKEGQNVTLSCEQNLNHDAMYWYRQDPGQGLRLIYYSQIVNDFQKGDIAEGYSVSREKKESFPLTVTSAQKNPTAFYLCASSIAPLGLTEAFFGQGTRLTVV.

Only a few counts were recorded for this clone. V is TRBV30 and J is TRBJ1-1; 7 bases map to TRBD1. Trimming cost V 0 bases and J 0 bases; bases outside gene matches: 7. Germline V gene sequence: CDR1 GTSNPN, CDR2 SVGIG (reference sequence). The CDR3 contains 16 residues. The CDR3 sequence is CAWSVRTGTLNTEAFF. CDR3 nucleotide sequence: TGTGCCTGGAGTGTACGGACAGGTACTCTGAACACTGAAGCTTTCTTT. The whole variable domain, remainder taken from reference TRBV30 and TRBJ1-1, is SQTIHQWPATLVQPVGSPLSLECTVEGTSNPNLYWYRQAAGRGLQLLFYSVGIGQISSEVPQNLSASRPQDRQFILSSKKLLLSDSGFYLCAWSVRTGTLNTEAFFGQGTRLTVV.

The chain has TRBV28 and TRBJ1-1; D is unresolved. Germline V gene lookup returns CDR1 MDHEN and CDR2 SYDVKM. V lost 7 bases and J lost 1, with 7 bases in between. The length of the CDR3 is 12 residues. The CDR3 DNA reads TGTGCCAGCATTATGGCGAACACTGAAGCTTTCTTT. As protein: CASIMANTEAFF.

The rearrangement links TRBV30 to TRBJ1-3; a weak D match, TRBD1 (6 bases). This CDR3 comprises 16 residues. Germline V gene lookup returns CDR1 GTSNPN and CDR2 SVGIG (reference sequence). V lost 0 bases to trimming and J lost 4 bases, with 16 bases between them. The CDR3: CAWSVQGGARGNTIYF. The CDR3 nucleotides read TGTGCCTGGAGTGTACAAGGGGGGGCGCGAGGAAACACCATATATTTT.

The chain has TRBV5-8 and TRBJ2-7, with unresolved D. The CDR3 is made up of 15 amino acids. Germline CDR1 SGHTS, CDR2 YDEGEE. Trimming cost V 4 bases and J 2 bases, with 16 bases left between them. CDR3 sequence reads: CASSRWVQTTYEQYF. The CDR3 nucleotides read TGTGCCAGCAGCCGATGGGTCCAGACGACCTACGAGCAGTACTTC.

Here the CDR3 DNA reads TGTGCCAGCCAAGACAGACAAGAGACCCAGTACTTC. This translates into CASQDRQETQYF. The genes are TRBV6-5 and TRBJ2-5; D might be TRBD1 (5 bases). With 8 bases removed from V and 2 bases from J, the gap between germline ends came to 9 bases. There are 12 residues in the CDR3. From germline, CDR1 is MNHEY and CDR2 SVGAGI.

The rearrangement links TRBV7-8 to TRBJ1-2; maybe TRBD1 (6 bases). This CDR3 region has 16 residues. Trimming shortened V by 1 base and J by 3 bases, and 15 bases separated the two germline ends. CDR1 is SGHVS, CDR2 FQNEAQ, per germline. The chain's CDR3 is CASSLVVGQQHYGYTF. Written as DNA, the CDR3 is TGTGCCAGCAGCTTAGTTGTCGGACAGCAGCACTATGGCTACACCTTC.

The chain combines TRBV7-8 with TRBJ1-2; tentatively, D is TRBD1 (5 bases). Trimming took 5 bases from V and 0 from J, leaving 7 bases between them. This CDR3 has 13 residues. The germline gives CDR1 SGHVS, CDR2 FQNEAQ. The DNA of the CDR3 is TGTGCCAGCAGCATGACAGCTAACTATGGCTACACCTTC. Protein sequence: CASSMTANYGYTF.